The present entry profiles one TCR beta chain with its context. The protocol was immunoSEQ multiplex PCR, while the TCRdb copy is restricted to in-frame clones and leaves out a portion. The table has about 220,000 clones, 82% seen once. The length of the CDR3 is 16 residues. The germline V gene has CDR1 LNHDA and CDR2 SQIVND (reference sequence). V was shortened by 5 bases and J by 5 bases, with 22 bases between the two germline ends. The data are from a study of blood T cell repertoires in COVID-19. Looking at the study overall: The study drew acute and convalescent COVID-19 samples from the United States, Italy and Spain. Nucleic acid was either cDNA or gDNA, and it came from T cells, B-cell-depleted T cells, or PBMCs.

The chain employs TRBV19 and TRBJ2-7; the D gene is possibly TRBD2 (8 bases). This receptor was obtained from a woman in her sixties or seventies with COVID-19, enrolled during active disease. Sequencing used peripheral blood. DNA of the CDR3: TGTGCCAGTAGTGGGACAGCGGGAGCAGGTCTAAACGAGCAGTACTTC. The encoded protein is CASSGTAGAGLNEQYF.